A single sample gave rise to the 9 T cell receptor beta chains below, sequenced in a study of T cells in Graves' hyperthyroidism and ophthalmopathy. RNA transcripts provided the source from which TCR beta CDR3 regions were amplified. The primer set for the first-round RT-PCR of the TCR CDR3 was HTBI. In TCRdb, the multiplex PCR reads were re-called with MiXCR into one record per CDR3 protein. The sample holds hundreds of thousands of distinct CDR3 sequences; roughly 14% are singletons and the top ten take 3.5% to 4.5%. Sequenced material: blood. These receptors came from a woman between 40 and 50 years old with Graves' ophthalmopathy.

This clonotype was observed many times. The chain's CDR3 is CATSAHPVSEQYF. For the CDR3, the DNA is TGTGCCACCAGCGCCCACCCGGTCTCCGAGCAGTACTTC. The V call is TRBV15, the J call TRBJ2-7; D is unresolved. CDR3 length: 13 amino acids. The germline CDR1 and CDR2 sequences are LNHNV and YYDKDF (reference sequence). V dropped 5 bases and J dropped 6 bases, with 14 bases sitting between them. The entire variable domain, with the rest obtained from reference TRBV15 and TRBJ2-7, is as follows: DAMVIQNPRYQVTQFGKPVTLSCSQTLNHNVMYWYQQKSSQAPKLLFHYYDKDFNNEADTPDNFQSRRPNTSFCFLDIRSPGLGDTAMYLCATSAHPVSEQYFGPGTRLTVT.

This clonotype was seen a few times. V is TRBV12-3 or TRBV12-4 and J is TRBJ2-2, with TRBD2 matching 7 bases. This CDR3 comprises 15 residues. V trimming: 4 bases; J trimming: 2 bases; junction bases outside the gene matches: 4. DNA of the CDR3: TGTGCCAGCAGTTGGGGGAGGGAAAACACCGGGGAGCTGTTTTTT. Protein: CASSWGRENTGELFF.

This clonotype appeared many times. The V and J genes are TRBV25-1 and TRBJ1-1, with a weak D call TRBD1 (5 bases). CDR1 is MGHDK and CDR2 is SYGVNS in the germline V gene. This CDR3 is 18 amino acids long. The germline V and J ends were trimmed by 0 bases and 3 bases, with 20 bases remaining between them. The CDR3 DNA reads TGTGCCAGCAGTGAATATTGGTCGCCGCGGCAGGGTGACACTGAAGCTTTCTTT. Translation: CASSEYWSPRQGDTEAFF.

The sample holds many counts of this clonotype. This chain links TRBV19 with TRBJ2-3; D unclear. V lost 4 bases and J 6 bases, leaving 8 bases between the germline ends. The CDR3 covers 12 residues. Germline CDR1 LNHDA, CDR2 SQIVND (reference sequence). The chain's CDR3 is CASSTRLDTQYF. The CDR3 DNA reads as TGTGCCAGTAGTACCAGACTGGATACGCAGTATTTT.

This clonotype has at least ten counts. The J gene is TRBJ2-7, the V gene TRBV12-3 or TRBV12-4; perhaps TRBD2 as D (6 bases). The CDR3 extends over 14 amino acids. Trimming removed 3 bases from V and 4 bases from J, with 13 bases in between. The CDR3 loop is CASSFGQEGYEQYF. The CDR3 nucleotides read TGTGCCAGCAGTTTTGGTCAGGAGGGGTACGAGCAGTACTTC.

Ten or more counts support this clonotype. The V gene is TRBV6-2 or TRBV6-3, the J gene TRBJ2-4; 8 bases line up with TRBD2. The CDR3 is 13 residues long. Germline V lookup: CDR1 MNHEY, CDR2 SVGEGT. V was clipped by 6 bases and J by 6 bases; unmatched bases: 4. CDR3 nucleotides: TGTGCCAGCAGGGCGACTAGCGCAAACATTCAGTACTTC. Protein product: CASRATSANIQYF.

This clonotype occurred many times. The rearrangement joins TRBV6-1 to TRBJ2-7; 7 bases fit TRBD2. There are 13 residues in the CDR3. Germline V gene data show CDR1 as MNHNS and CDR2 as SASEGT. The ends lost 0 bases at V and 6 bases at J; junction bases unmatched: 2. The CDR3 loop is CASSEAGRGEQYF. The CDR3 DNA reads TGTGCCAGCAGTGAAGCAGGGAGGGGCGAGCAGTACTTC.

This clonotype was detected ten times or more. The chain employs TRBV27 and TRBJ2-3; D may match TRBD1 or TRBD2 (5 bases each). The CDR3 is 17 amino acids. V gave up 3 bases and J gave up 4 bases, with 20 bases separating them. Germline V gene sequence: CDR1 MNHEY, CDR2 SMNVEV (reference sequence). The DNA for the CDR3 is TGTGCCAGCAGTTTTATTCCTAGCAGGGTTGACGCAGATACGCAGTATTTT. Encoded protein: CASSFIPSRVDADTQYF.

This clonotype was seen repeatedly, ten times or more. The chain couples TRBV19 to TRBJ1-6; D is possibly TRBD1 (5 bases). Germline V gene lookup returns CDR1 LNHDA and CDR2 SQIVND (reference sequence). Between the trimmed V and J ends, which lost 5 bases and 10 bases, there was a span of 15 bases. CDR3 length equals 14 residues. The CDR3 DNA follows: TGTGCCAGTAGTCGAGGCAGGGCCACCTCACCCCTCCACTTT. This translates into CASSRGRATSPLHF.